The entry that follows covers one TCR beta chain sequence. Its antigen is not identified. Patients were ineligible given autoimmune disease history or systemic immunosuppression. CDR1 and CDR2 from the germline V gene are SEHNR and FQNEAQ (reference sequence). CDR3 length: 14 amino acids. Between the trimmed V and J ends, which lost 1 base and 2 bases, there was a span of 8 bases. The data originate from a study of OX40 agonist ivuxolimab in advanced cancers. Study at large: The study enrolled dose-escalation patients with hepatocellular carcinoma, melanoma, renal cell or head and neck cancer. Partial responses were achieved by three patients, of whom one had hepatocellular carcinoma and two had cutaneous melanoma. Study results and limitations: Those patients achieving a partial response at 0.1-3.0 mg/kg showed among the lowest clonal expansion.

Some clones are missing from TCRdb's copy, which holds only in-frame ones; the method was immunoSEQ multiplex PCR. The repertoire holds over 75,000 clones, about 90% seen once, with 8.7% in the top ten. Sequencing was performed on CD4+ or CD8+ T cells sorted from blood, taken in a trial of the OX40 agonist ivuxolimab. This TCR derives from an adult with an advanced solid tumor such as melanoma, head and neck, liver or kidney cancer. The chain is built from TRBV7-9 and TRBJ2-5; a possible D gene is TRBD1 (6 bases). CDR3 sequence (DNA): TGTGCCAGCAGCTTAGACAGGGAGCAAGAGACCCAGTACTTC. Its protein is CASSLDREQETQYF.